This T cell receptor (beta chain) is from a study of T cells in Graves' hyperthyroidism and ophthalmopathy. Study outcomes and limitations: Ophthalmopathy was predicted by the model a median of roughly 6.6 months ahead of onset. Most expanded thyroid clonotypes above 0.001 recurred in blood.

This clonotype was detected many times. The antigen is undetermined. Amplification targeted TCR beta CDR3 regions from RNA transcripts. The HTBI primer set served for first-round RT-PCR of the TCR CDR3. TCRdb redid the calling of the multiplex PCR reads with MiXCR, one entry per CDR3 protein. The sample holds under 350,000 distinct CDR3 sequences; 21% are singletons and the top ten take 50%. Diagnoses were established using clinical symptoms, serum thyroxine and TRAb, thyroid ultrasound and orbital computed tomography. V was pared by 4 bases and J by 4 bases, with 14 bases of the junction left unmatched. CDR3 length: 16 amino acids. Germline CDR1 is GTSNPN and CDR2 is SVGIG (reference sequence).

Sequenced: blood. The receptor was derived from a woman aged 45 to 65 with Graves' hyperthyroidism. This rearrangement joins TRBV30 to TRBJ1-1; TRBD1 aligns across 8 bases. CDR3 protein: CAWKSLGQGLGTEAFF. The CDR3 DNA sequence: TGTGCCTGGAAGAGCTTAGGACAGGGCTTGGGCACTGAAGCTTTCTTT.